The sequence of this T cell receptor beta chain was determined in a study of early T cells in non-severe SARS-CoV-2 infection. Study as a whole: Sequencing was performed on bulk RNA from unsorted whole blood, leaving chains unpaired.

Unique molecular identifiers were affixed to single, distinct cDNA molecules. MiXCR, run by TCRdb on the 5' RACE reads, gives a single entry per CDR3 protein. The profile shows approximately 71,000 distinct CDR3 sequences, approximately 13% of them singletons. This clonotype was seen ten or more times. The CDR3 contains 16 residues. CDR1 and CDR2 from the germline V gene are SGHTA and FQGNSA. J gave up 0 bases and V 1 base, and 2 bases lay outside the gene matches. This sample comprised whole blood, obtained at baseline. The rearrangement joins TRBV7-2 to TRBJ2-7; 11 positions agree with TRBD2. The sequence derives from an adult who was a healthcare worker with PCR-confirmed SARS-CoV-2 infection or an uninfected control (not recorded which). This CDR3 reads CASSLEGTSGSYEQYF. For the CDR3, the DNA is TGTGCCAGCAGCTTAGAAGGGACTAGCGGCTCCTACGAGCAGTACTTC.